This entry lists 5 T cell receptor beta chains sequenced from one sample in a study of blood T cell repertoires in COVID-19. Data came from immunoSEQ multiplex PCR; TCRdb stores just in-frame clones and leaves some out. The sample yields some 260,000 clones, about 91% seen once. Sequenced input: peripheral blood. These receptors originate from a woman in her 30s with COVID-19, enrolled during active disease.

The genes are TRBV5-4 and TRBJ1-2; possible D gene TRBD1, 6 bases. This CDR3 spans 12 amino acids. With 3 bases removed from V and 14 bases from J, the gap between germline ends came to 17 bases. Germline V gives CDR1 SGHNT, CDR2 YYREEE (reference sequence). CDR3 loop: CASSSAETGGTF. The CDR3 DNA follows: TGTGCCAGCAGCTCAGCCGAGACAGGTGGGACCTTC.

To note about this clone: This same CDR3 is encoded by further DNA sequences in the sample. The chain links TRBV3-1 (or the pseudogene TRBV3-2) to TRBJ2-3; 8 nucleotides match TRBD2. The J segment lost 1 base and the V segment lost 6 bases, leaving 6 bases of the junction unmatched. The CDR3 has 15 residues. Germline V gene lookup returns CDR1 LGHDT and CDR2 YNNKEL (reference sequence). The CDR3 protein is CASSPGLAGTDTQYF. CDR3 sequence (DNA): TGTGCCAGCAGTCCCGGACTAGCCGGCACAGATACGCAGTATTTT.

V usage is TRBV6-2 or TRBV6-3 and J usage is TRBJ2-3, with D maybe TRBD1 (5 bases). The germline CDR1 and CDR2 sequences are MNHEY and SVGEGT. CDR3 length equals 14 residues. V was clipped by 0 bases and J by 5 bases, with 9 bases between them. As DNA, the CDR3 is TGTGCCAGCAGTTACTCGTCCAGGGTAGATACGCAGTATTTT. Translated: CASSYSSRVDTQYF.

J is TRBJ1-2 and V is TRBV5-1, with D perhaps TRBD1 (5 bases). Germline V lookup: CDR1 SGHRS, CDR2 YFSETQ. Trimming shortened V by 0 bases and J by 3 bases, and 12 bases separated the two germline ends. This CDR3 comprises 15 residues. The CDR3 DNA sequence: TGCGCCAGCAGCTTGGGGACGGGGGACTACTATGGCTACACCTTC. It translates to CASSLGTGDYYGYTF.

The V gene is TRBV5-4, the J gene TRBJ2-7; 11 bases are a match to TRBD1. The junction had 9 bases not matched to a gene; V was cut back by 3 bases and J by 4 bases. CDR1 is SGHNT and CDR2 is YYREEE in the germline V gene (reference sequence). There are 16 residues in the CDR3. This chain's CDR3 is CASSWTGTGGNYEQYF. The DNA for the CDR3 is TGTGCCAGCAGCTGGACCGGGACAGGGGGTAATTACGAGCAGTACTTC.